Below, 27 T cell receptor beta chains from the same sample are listed, as sequenced in a study of T cells in Graves' hyperthyroidism and ophthalmopathy (dated by TCRdb to about 2019). Library creation used multiplex PCR. Data came from an Illumina HiSeq 2000. Amplification of TCR beta CDR3 regions was carried out from RNA transcripts. The TCR CDR3 was subjected to a first round of RT-PCR using the HTBI primer set and the Qiagen OneStep RT-PCR kit. TCRdb redid the processing of the public reads, applying fastp at Q25 and MiXCR, and retained in-frame beta chains. Under each unique CDR3 protein, matching rows form one entry showing the most common genes and DNA. Recorded for this sample are 280,000 or so distinct CDR3 sequences; roughly 15% of them occurred a single time. The ten biggest clones cover over 25% of the sample. Sequenced sample: blood. These receptors all stem from a woman between 50 and 59 years old with Graves' hyperthyroidism that later progressed to Graves' ophthalmopathy.

In this sample, this clonotype turned up a few times. V is TRBV24-1 and J is TRBJ2-2; 9 positions match TRBD1. The CDR3 sequence is 14 residues long. Germline CDR1 is KGHDR and CDR2 is SFDVKD. Losses at the gene ends were 7 bases for V and 5 bases for J; bases not matched to a gene: 4. The CDR3 loop reads CATRPTGGTGELFF. The DNA of the CDR3 is TGTGCCACCAGGCCGACAGGGGGGACCGGGGAGCTGTTTTTT.

There are many counts of this clonotype. DNA for the CDR3: TGTGCCAGCTCACCACCGCCCTCCCCCGAAGCTTTCTTT. It codes for CASSPPPSPEAFF. This chain connects TRBV18 to TRBJ1-1; D not certain. CDR1 KGHSH and CDR2 LQKENI come from the germline V gene. V was cut by 0 bases and J by 8 bases, with 10 bases left in between. This CDR3 comprises 13 residues. The whole variable domain, remainder taken from reference TRBV18 and TRBJ1-1, is NAGVMQNPRHLVRRRGQEARLRCSPMKGHSHVYWYRQLPEEGLKFMVYLQKENIIDESGMPKERFSAEFPKEGPSILRIQQVVRGDSAAYFCASSPPPSPEAFFGQGTRLTVV.

This clonotype was seen more than once but under ten times. The chain has TRBV7-3 and TRBJ1-2; 8 nucleotides align to TRBD1. V shed 6 bases and J 2 bases; nucleotides not matched to a gene: 11. The V gene's germline CDR1 is SGHTA and CDR2 FQGTGA. This CDR3 comprises 16 residues. This chain's CDR3 is CASRSSPGGANYGYTF. For the CDR3, the DNA is TGTGCCAGCAGATCGTCTCCAGGGGGCGCGAACTATGGCTACACCTTC.

As regards this clonotype: It may be a read error: a sequence one base away is much more abundant. V gene TRBV6-1 combines with J gene TRBJ2-5, with 13 bases identical to TRBD2. The junction had 8 bases not matched to a gene; V was cut back by 2 bases and J by 5 bases. CDR3 length equals 17 residues. Germline values: CDR1 MNHNS, CDR2 SASEGT. CDR3 sequence: CASSERWTSGREETQYF. CDR3 sequence (DNA): TGTGCCAGCAGTGAACGCTGGACTAGCGGGAGAGAGGAGACCCAGTACTTC.

Comments on this clonotype: At one end, the junction sequence differs from germline, possibly due to a read error. The genes are TRBV6-1 and TRBJ2-7, with 8 nucleotides matching TRBD1. This CDR3 spans 15 amino acids. Germline CDR1 is MNHNS and CDR2 is SASEGT. The CDR3 region has the DNA TGTGCCAGCAGTGATGACAGGGGACGCTCCTACGAGCTGTACTTC. Its translation: CASSDDRGRSYELYF.

This clonotype came up many times. The chain couples TRBV11-2 to TRBJ2-1, with D uncertain. Looked up from germline, CDR1 is SGHAT and CDR2 is FQNNGV. The CDR3 sequence is 12 residues long. V lost 6 bases to trimming and J lost 6 bases, with 9 bases between them. This CDR3 reads CASSLEVNEQFF. The CDR3 nucleotides read TGTGCCAGCAGTCTCGAGGTCAATGAGCAGTTCTTC.

The gene calls are TRBV3-1 and TRBJ2-7; 15 nucleotides line up with TRBD2. Germline CDR1 is LGHDT and CDR2 is YNNKEL (reference sequence). Trimming took 3 bases from V and 3 from J; bases not matched to a gene: 3. The CDR3 spans 16 residues. DNA for the CDR3: TGTGCCAGCAGCCACGGGACTAGCGGGAGGATCTACGAGCAGTACTTC. Amino acid sequence: CASSHGTSGRIYEQYF.

This clonotype has at least ten counts. The J gene is TRBJ1-5, the V gene TRBV19; D remains ambiguous. Germline loops: CDR1 LNHDA, CDR2 SQIVND (reference sequence). The CDR3 extends over 12 amino acids. V was pared by 3 bases and J by 4 bases, with 4 bases between. CDR3 protein: CASSMRNQPQHF. CDR3 in DNA: TGTGCCAGTAGTATGAGAAATCAGCCCCAGCATTTT. The complete variable domain, with remaining parts taken from reference TRBV19 and TRBJ1-5, reads DGGITQSPKYLFRKEGQNVTLSCEQNLNHDAMYWYRQDPGQGLRLIYYSQIVNDFQKGDIAEGYSVSREKKESFPLTVTSAQKNPTAFYLCASSMRNQPQHFGDGTRLSIL.

In regard to this clonotype: Just one base apart from a much larger clone, this may be a read error. This chain connects TRBV7-9 to TRBJ2-3; 8 bases match TRBD2. Germline CDR1 is SEHNR and CDR2 is FQNEAQ (reference sequence). With V trimmed by 7 bases and J by 0 bases, 6 bases remained unmatched. This CDR3 has 15 residues. DNA for the CDR3: TGTGCCAGCAACTCACCGGGAGGGAGCACAGATACGCAGTATTTT. Translating it yields CASNSPGGSTDTQYF.

This clonotype was counted between two and nine times. V and J are TRBV5-1 and TRBJ2-1; 9 nucleotides match TRBD2. The CDR3 is made up of 14 amino acids. The germline V gene encodes CDR1 SGHRS and CDR2 YFSETQ. V was pared by 5 bases and J by 6 bases, with 6 bases of the junction left unmatched. CDR3 sequence reads: CASSNLAGSNEQFF. Written as DNA, the CDR3 is TGCGCCAGCAGTAATCTAGCGGGAAGCAATGAGCAGTTCTTC. Based on the CDR3 plus reference TRBV5-1 and TRBJ2-1, the full variable domain is KAGVTQTPRYLIKTRGQQVTLSCSPISGHRSVSWYQQTPGQGLQFLFEYFSETQRNKGNFPGRFSGRQFSNSRSEMNVSTLELGDSALYLCASSNLAGSNEQFFGPGTRLTVL.

This clonotype was found many times. V and J are TRBV29-1 and TRBJ1-1; TRBD1 might be the D (5 bases). CDR3 length: 11 residues. V lost 0 bases and J 9 bases, leaving 8 bases between the germline ends. The germline V gene has CDR1 SQVTM and CDR2 ANQGSEA. CDR3 DNA: TGCAGCGTTGAAGATGAGGGGAAAGCTTTCTTT. Its translation is CSVEDEGKAFF.

Ten or more counts support this clonotype. The chain couples TRBV20-1 to TRBJ2-3; unclear D gene. This CDR3 is built from 13 residues. V lost 6 bases and J lost 2, with 12 bases in between. CDR1 and CDR2 (germline): DFQATT, SNEGSKA (reference sequence). The CDR3 coding sequence is TGCAGTGCCTGGGCAGGTGTCACAGATACGCAGTATTTT. Protein: CSAWAGVTDTQYF.

This clonotype appeared a few times. This chain uses TRBV5-1 with TRBJ1-6; D perhaps matches TRBD1 (5 bases). The germline CDR1 and CDR2 sequences are SGHRS and YFSETQ. Trimming shortened V by 3 bases and J by 7 bases, and 11 bases separated the two germline ends. This CDR3 is built from 14 residues. The CDR3, as DNA: TGCGCCAGCAGCTCCGGGACGGGGAATTCACCCCTCCACTTT. Translation: CASSSGTGNSPLHF.

There are many counts of this clonotype. V usage is TRBV2 and J usage is TRBJ1-2; 12 bases match TRBD1. Germline assignment: CDR1 SNHLY and CDR2 FYNNEI. V trimming: 8 bases; J trimming: 7 bases; junction bases outside the gene matches: 2. CDR3 length equals 12 residues. This CDR3 is CASRDRGPGYTF. In DNA, the CDR3 is TGTGCCAGCCGGGACAGGGGGCCTGGCTACACCTTC.

This clonotype was observed at least ten times. This rearrangement joins TRBV27 to TRBJ2-3; 10 nucleotides align to TRBD1. The V segment lost 6 bases and the J segment 5 bases; nucleotides outside the gene matches: 5. Per germline, CDR1 MNHEY and CDR2 SMNVEV (reference sequence). The CDR3 totals 14 residues. The CDR3 DNA is TGTGCCAGCAGCCCCGACAGGGGGCAAGATACGCAGTATTTT. This gives the protein CASSPDRGQDTQYF.

The chain carries TRBV7-6 and TRBJ2-7; D may be TRBD1 or TRBD2 (6 bases each). Deletions cut 5 bases from V and 2 bases from J, with 19 bases between. The CDR3 sequence is 16 residues long. Germline lookup yields CDR1 SGHVS and CDR2 FNYEAQ. The CDR3 DNA follows: TGTGCCAGCAGCCTCGGACAGAGGAGGGGAACCTACGAGCAGTACTTC. The encoded protein is CASSLGQRRGTYEQYF.

This clonotype has at least ten counts. The V and J genes are TRBV7-3 and TRBJ2-1, with 9 bases lining up with TRBD2. CDR3 length equals 15 residues. J was trimmed by 7 bases and V by 5 bases; bases with no gene match: 9. The germline CDR1 and CDR2 sequences are SGHTA and FQGTGA. CDR3 nucleotide sequence: TGTGCCAGCAGCGATGCGGGAGGGCTGTGGAATGAGCAGTTCTTC. Its protein is CASSDAGGLWNEQFF.

Note on this clonotype: This may be a read error, as it is one base from a much larger clone. The chain couples TRBV29-1 to TRBJ2-1; 7 nucleotides agree with TRBD2. In germline, CDR1 is SQVTM, CDR2 ANQGSEA. The CDR3 consists of 13 residues. Trimming removed 4 bases from V and 9 bases from J; junction bases left unmatched: 9. For the CDR3, the DNA is TGCAGCGTTGGGGGGGGGGAGGCGAGTGAGCAGTTCTTC. Translated: CSVGGGEASEQFF.

This clonotype has at least ten counts. This rearrangement joins TRBV12-3 or TRBV12-4 to TRBJ2-2; D is unclear. V lost 7 bases to trimming and J lost 3 bases, with 18 bases between them. The CDR3 length is 16 residues. The CDR3 sequence is CASTLAHPPDTGELFF. In DNA form, the CDR3 reads TGTGCCAGCACCCTCGCACATCCCCCGGACACCGGGGAGCTGTTTTTT.

About this clonotype itself: At one end, the junction sequence differs from germline, possibly due to a read error. CDR3 protein: CAISEVLSHDNEQSF. The CDR3, as DNA: TGTGCCATCAGTGAAGTTCTTAGTCACGACAATGAGCAGTCCTTC. The gene calls are TRBV10-3 and TRBJ2-1, with D unresolved. The CDR3 is made up of 15 amino acids. Germline assignment: CDR1 ENHRY and CDR2 SYGVKD.

This clonotype was counted many times. This chain links TRBV3-1 with TRBJ1-1; D is unclear. Between the trimmed V and J ends, which lost 7 bases and 1 base, there was a span of 16 bases. CDR1 and CDR2 from the germline V gene are LGHDT and YNNKEL (reference sequence). This CDR3 spans 15 amino acids. The CDR3 is CASISTRSGNTEAFF. The CDR3 DNA follows: TGTGCCAGCATCTCCACTAGGTCGGGGAACACTGAAGCTTTCTTT. Complete variable domain (other parts from reference TRBV3-1 and TRBJ1-1): DTAVSQTPKYLVTQMGNDKSIKCEQNLGHDTMYWYKQDSKKFLKIMFSYNNKELIINETVPNRFSPKSPDKAHLNLHINSLELGDSAVYFCASISTRSGNTEAFFGQGTRLTVV.

This clonotype was seen ten or more times. Given a much more abundant clone one base away, this may be a read error. The chain has TRBV6-1 and TRBJ1-5, with D maybe TRBD1 (6 bases). V gave up 5 bases and J gave up 4 bases, with 9 bases separating them. The germline V gene encodes CDR1 MNHNS and CDR2 SASEGT. The CDR3 loop spans 13 amino acids. CDR3 nucleotides: TGTGCCAGCAGTCCCGACAGGAATCAGCCCCAGCATTTT. Residues: CASSPDRNQPQHF.

This clonotype came up a few times. The chain is built from TRBV29-1 and TRBJ2-4; TRBD2 aligns across 11 bases. The ends lost 6 bases at V and 0 bases at J; junction bases unmatched: 10. Germline CDR1 and CDR2: SQVTM and ANQGSEA. The CDR3 totals 17 residues. The CDR3 sequence is CSVAGTSGHIAKNIQYF. CDR3 in DNA: TGCAGCGTCGCTGGGACTAGCGGTCACATAGCCAAAAACATTCAGTACTTC.

This clonotype was seen repeatedly, ten times or more. This rearrangement joins TRBV10-3 to TRBJ2-3; D remains unclear. CDR1 is ENHRY and CDR2 is SYGVKD in the germline V gene. The V end lost 2 bases, the J end lost 4 bases, and 7 bases lay between the germline ends. The CDR3 runs 13 residues. The CDR3 protein is CAISEATADTQYF. CDR3 nucleotides: TGTGCCATCAGTGAGGCAACCGCAGATACGCAGTATTTT.

This clonotype was seen a single time. The chain employs TRBV19 and TRBJ1-2, with TRBD1 matching over 8 bases. Germline-derived CDR1 and CDR2 are LNHDA and SQIVND (reference sequence). Trimming at V came to 0 bases and at J to 3 bases, leaving 6 bases not matched to a gene. This CDR3 is built from 16 residues. The CDR3 sequence is CASSIDPGGSDYGYTF. For the CDR3, the DNA is TGTGCCAGTAGTATAGACCCAGGGGGCAGTGACTATGGCTACACCTTC.

The CDR3 spells CASKKEAGSTEAFF. The CDR3 DNA is TGTGCCAGCAAAAAAGAAGCAGGAAGCACTGAAGCTTTCTTT. The chain joins TRBV7-3 to TRBJ1-1; D not resolved. The germline CDR1 and CDR2 sequences are SGHTA and FQGTGA. The CDR3 spans 14 residues. Trimming took off 7 bases at V and 4 bases at J, with 16 bases between the two ends.

The V gene is TRBV19, the J gene TRBJ2-3; D is perhaps TRBD1 or TRBD2 (6 bases each). CDR3 length: 17 amino acids. Trimming stripped 5 bases from V and 3 bases from J, with 21 bases between. Germline assignment: CDR1 LNHDA and CDR2 SQIVND (reference sequence). The CDR3 coding sequence is TGTGCCAGTAGTCCGCGGAGGGGGTCGAGAAAAACAGATACGCAGTATTTT. It codes for CASSPRRGSRKTDTQYF.